This T cell receptor beta chain was sequenced for a study of blood T cell repertoires in COVID-19. For the study at large: COVID-19 samples collected from the United States, Italy and Spain covered acute and convalescent phases. Sources were T cells, B-cell-depleted T cells, or PBMCs; the material itself was cDNA or gDNA.

Original analysis: For nucleated cells, counts were estimated from reference gene primer amplification. Repertoires were generated with immunoSEQ multiplex PCR, while TCRdb's copy carries only in-frame clones and drops some. The V and J calls and the clone size are those of that table, but D and trimming were determined from the DNA. The sample has 150,000 to 200,000 clones, around 84% seen once. The CDR3 spans 14 residues. The germline V gene encodes CDR1 SGHRS and CDR2 YFSETQ. The germline V and J ends were trimmed by 0 bases and 5 bases, with 11 bases remaining between them. The clonotype comes from a woman over 75 with acute or convalescent COVID-19. The chain has TRBV5-1 and TRBJ1-2; possible D gene TRBD1, 5 bases. The sequencing input was peripheral blood. CDR3 sequence (DNA): TGCGCCAGCAGCTTGGCGCAGGGCAAGTATGGCTACACCTTC. Translated: CASSLAQGKYGYTF. Combining the CDR3 with reference TRBV5-1 and TRBJ1-2 gives the whole variable domain KAGVTQTPRYLIKTRGQQVTLSCSPISGHRSVSWYQQTPGQGLQFLFEYFSETQRNKGNFPGRFSGRQFSNSRSEMNVSTLELGDSALYLCASSLAQGKYGYTFGSGTRLTVV.